Here is one TCR beta chain with its context. Its antigen is unidentified. This record comes from a study of cytomegalovirus exposure and HLA in healthy donors. Whole-study results and caveats: Overall, some 160 TCR beta chains were annotated as cytomegalovirus-associated.

Primers: 60 Vbeta forward and 13 Jbeta reverse. Sequencing was performed with immunoSEQ multiplex PCR; in TCRdb, only in-frame clones are kept and a portion is missing. The table has hundreds of thousands of clones, approximately 80% seen once. The sequenced sample consisted of PBMCs. The TCR originated in a boy aged 2 to 10 in good health and CMV-seronegative.

Here the CDR3 reads CASSQAGETQYF. The CDR3 DNA reads TGTGCCAGCAGCCAAGCGGGGGAGACCCAGTACTTC. This chain connects TRBV4-2 to TRBJ2-5, with TRBD2 as a possible D gene (5 bases). This CDR3 contains 12 residues. Germline CDR1 is LGHNA and CDR2 is YNFKEQ. The ends were cut back, 1 base at V and 5 bases at J, with 5 bases in the middle.